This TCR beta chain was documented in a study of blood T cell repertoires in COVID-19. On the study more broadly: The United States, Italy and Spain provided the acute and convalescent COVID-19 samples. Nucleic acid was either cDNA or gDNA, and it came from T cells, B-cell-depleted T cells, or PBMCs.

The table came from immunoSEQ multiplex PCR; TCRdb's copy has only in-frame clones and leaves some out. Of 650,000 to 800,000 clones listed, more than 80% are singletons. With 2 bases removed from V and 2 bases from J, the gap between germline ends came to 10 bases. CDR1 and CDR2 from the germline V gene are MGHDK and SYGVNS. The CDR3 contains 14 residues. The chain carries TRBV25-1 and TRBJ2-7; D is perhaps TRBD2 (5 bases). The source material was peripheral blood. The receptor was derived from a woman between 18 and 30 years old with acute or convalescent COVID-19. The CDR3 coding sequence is TGTGCCAGCAGTGAAGGCGGGTTGACCTACGAGCAGTACTTC. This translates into CASSEGGLTYEQYF.